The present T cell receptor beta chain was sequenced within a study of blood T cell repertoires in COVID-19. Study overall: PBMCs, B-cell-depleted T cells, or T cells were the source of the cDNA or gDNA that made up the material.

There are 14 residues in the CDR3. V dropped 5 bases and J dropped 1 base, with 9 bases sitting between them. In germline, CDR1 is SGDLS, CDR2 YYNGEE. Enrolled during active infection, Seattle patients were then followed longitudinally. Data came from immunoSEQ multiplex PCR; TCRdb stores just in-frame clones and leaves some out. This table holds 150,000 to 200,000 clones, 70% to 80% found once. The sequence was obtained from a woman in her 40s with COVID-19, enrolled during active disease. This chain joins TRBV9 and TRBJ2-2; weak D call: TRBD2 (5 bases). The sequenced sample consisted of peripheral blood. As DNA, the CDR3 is TGTGCCAGCAGATCACTAGTGAACACCGGGGAGCTGTTTTTT. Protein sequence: CASRSLVNTGELFF.